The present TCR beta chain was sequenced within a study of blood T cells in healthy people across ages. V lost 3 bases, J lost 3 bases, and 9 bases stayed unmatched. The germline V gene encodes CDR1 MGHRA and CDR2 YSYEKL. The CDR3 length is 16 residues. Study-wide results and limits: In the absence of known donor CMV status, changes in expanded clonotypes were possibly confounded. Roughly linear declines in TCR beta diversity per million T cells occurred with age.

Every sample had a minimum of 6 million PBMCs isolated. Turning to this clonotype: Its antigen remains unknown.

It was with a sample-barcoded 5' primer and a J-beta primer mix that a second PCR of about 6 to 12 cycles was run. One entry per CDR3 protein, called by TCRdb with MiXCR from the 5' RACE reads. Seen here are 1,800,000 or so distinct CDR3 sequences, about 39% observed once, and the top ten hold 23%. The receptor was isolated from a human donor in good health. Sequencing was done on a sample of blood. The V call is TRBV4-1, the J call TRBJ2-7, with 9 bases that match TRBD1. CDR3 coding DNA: TGCGCCAGCAGCCACCTGCCGGGACAGGGAGACTACGAGCAGTACTTC. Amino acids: CASSHLPGQGDYEQYF.